A selection of T cell receptor beta chains follows, all from one sample in a study of human T cells and chemical hapten exposure. TCRdb re-called the RACE reads with MiXCR, one entry per CDR3 protein. The sample records 330,000 or so distinct CDR3 sequences, roughly 6% being singletons. The sample was whole blood, taken in connection with sensitization to the hapten diphenylcyclopropenone (DPC). The receptors were sampled from a woman aged 18 to 35 with alopecia areata. Some clones in this sample may be carry-over from other donors' samples. Each CDR3 is given with its conserved first and last residue. Rows may omit the clone size; those that give it use once, few, many or a size class.

>15|TRBJ1-3|many|TRBV11-2
CASSSNPDSGNTIYF
>14|TRBJ1-6|many|TRBV7-9
CASSLEGRASPLHF
>13|TRBJ2-1|many|TRBV29-1
CSVAGTGLNEQFF
>14|TRBJ1-1|few|TRBV7-2
CASSYRDRGTEAFF
>15|TRBJ1-3|many|TRBV4-2
CASSQDSAAGNTIYF
>16|TRBJ2-1|many|TRBV7-9
CASSHRPGTGGSEQFF
>16|TRBJ2-2|few|TRBV6-2/TRBV6-3
CASSYSPGASTGELFF
>12|TRBJ1-5|many|TRBV27
CASAEGNQPQHF
>16|TRBJ1-4|-|TRBV15
CATSRDPPGGNEKLFF
>15|TRBJ1-1|many|TRBV7-2
CASSLTTPLNTEAFF
>16|TRBJ1-6|few|TRBV6-6
CASSRRDRGYNSPLHF
>13|TRBJ2-3|many|TRBV27
CASSFGPGDTQYF
>15|TRBJ1-5|many|TRBV28
CASSSGGGANQPQHF
>14|TRBJ1-4|many|TRBV7-2
CASSSSGPYEKLFF
>12|TRBJ1-6|-|TRBV6-5
CASGRGNSPLHF
>13|TRBJ2-1|many|TRBV5-1
CASSFRAPGEQFF
>15|TRBJ1-1|many|TRBV18
CASSPRQEMNTEAFF
>11|TRBJ2-3|few|TRBV29-1
CSVVPTDTQYF
>14|TRBJ2-3|many|TRBV27
CASSSSGDTDTQYF
>14|TRBJ1-6|-|TRBV13
CASSLGQVNSPLHF
>13|TRBJ1-2|many|TRBV20-1
CSAGDNRSYGYTF
>16|TRBJ2-1|-|TRBV9
CASSARLAITHNEQFF
>18|TRBJ2-4|many|TRBV5-1
CASSQGVGELLAKNIQYF
>13|TRBJ1-1|-|TRBV20-1
CSASSPGPTEAFF
>15|TRBJ1-2|-|TRBV2
CASSVVDTRLFSYTF
>15|TRBJ2-7|few|TRBV12-3/TRBV12-4
CASSASGQGNDEQYF
>18|TRBJ2-3|few|TRBV12-3/TRBV12-4
CASSRVPWDRGLADTQYF
>13|TRBJ1-2|many|TRBV7-9
CASSDGPDYGYTF
>14|TRBJ1-4|many|TRBV9
CASSVGTQMEKLFF
>14|TRBJ2-7|many|TRBV10-3
CAISEWQGGDEQYF
>13|TRBJ1-3|many|TRBV7-9
CASSVGRGNTIYF
>16|TRBJ2-3|few|TRBV4-3
CASSQGTGRDTDTQYF
>13|TRBJ1-6|few|TRBV2
CASTARTDSPLHF
>16|TRBJ1-2|many|TRBV28
CASSFPPWQGSYGYTF
>12|TRBJ1-4|many|TRBV5-6
CASSFQGSKLFF
>15|TRBJ2-1|many|TRBV7-3
CASSFQEPYYNEQFF
>13|TRBJ1-1|few|TRBV25-1
CASSGQGYAEAFF
>13|TRBJ1-3|few|TRBV20-1
CSAVAGFEDTIYF
>13|TRBJ1-1|many|TRBV12-3/TRBV12-4
CASSTQGAGEAFF
>13|TRBJ2-1|-|TRBV3-1
CASSLQGGNEQFF
>16|TRBJ1-2|-|TRBV4-3
CASSQVPGTINYGYTF
>14|TRBJ1-2|many|TRBV28
CAIRRDRLNYGYTF
>14|TRBJ1-1|-|TRBV20-1
CSALPGSEITEAFF
>16|TRBJ2-7|-|TRBV12-2
CASRLEPGTSCNEQYF
>11|TRBJ1-2|many|TRBV3-1
CASSSQYGYTF
>15|TRBJ2-2|-|TRBV9
CASSATSAGTGELFF
>12|TRBJ2-3|-|TRBV28
CASSLEGTLRDF
>12|TRBJ1-1|-|TRBV12-3/TRBV12-4
CASAGFGTEAFF
>13|TRBJ2-1|many|TRBV6-6
CASSFRGYNEQFF
>15|TRBJ1-6|many|TRBV11-2
CASSLSGGRSSPLHF
>14|TRBJ2-3|few|TRBV7-2
CASRTGGHTDTQYF
>14|TRBJ1-2|-|TRBV6-5
CASSYQQGHYGYTF
>14|TRBJ2-7|-|TRBV6-2/TRBV6-3
CASGTGQLFKEQYF